Below, one T cell receptor beta chain is given with its context. Germline V gives CDR1 MDHEN, CDR2 SYDVKM. The CDR3 runs 14 residues. V lost 7 bases and J lost 7; bases outside the gene matches: 10. These data originate in a study of blood T cell repertoires in COVID-19. About the research overall: COVID-19 samples collected from the United States, Italy and Spain covered acute and convalescent phases.

Method: immunoSEQ multiplex PCR; TCRdb's copy keeps in-frame clones and lacks some. The table includes 200,000 or so clones, less than 90% detected once. The sequence was obtained from a man between 65 and 85 years old with active or convalescent COVID-19. This chain joins TRBV28 and TRBJ2-7; the match to TRBD1 covers 10 bases. Sequences were obtained from peripheral blood. Written as DNA, the CDR3 is TGTGCCAGCAAACCGGGACAGGGGTTTTCGGAGCAGTACTTC. Translation gives CASKPGQGFSEQYF.